Listed here is a single T cell receptor beta chain. Its specificity is unknown. Sequenced by immunoSEQ multiplex PCR; TCRdb stores in-frame clones only, minus some. The table lists millions of clones, 85% to 95% of them singletons. These data are taken from a study of shared clonotypes between healthy human individuals. This CDR3 spans 15 amino acids. Trimming removed 6 bases at V and 6 bases at J, with 21 bases between. The germline gives CDR1 SQVTM, CDR2 ANQGSEA. Findings and limits, study-wide: Generation probabilities were higher for clonotypes shared across all four sorted-subset donors than for unshared ones.

The gene calls are TRBV29-1 and TRBJ2-1; the D gene could be TRBD1 or TRBD2 (5 bases each). Sequenced input: naive CD4+ T cells from PBMCs. The subset here: CD45RA+ positively selected. The TCR sequence derives from a man younger than 35 in good health. Some clones in this sample may be carry-over from other donors' samples. CDR3 sequence reads: CSVVTGPRGVNEQFF. The CDR3 bases are TGCAGCGTCGTAACCGGGCCCCGAGGGGTCAATGAGCAGTTCTTC.